The T cell receptor beta chain under discussion was sequenced for a study of CD8 T cells in Susac syndrome. RNA, at about 0.45 to 1 ug, was reverse transcribed with random hexamers. The TCR beta CDR3 was amplified by immunoSEQ multiplex PCR across 54 Vbeta, 13 Jbeta. Using its own MiXCR run on the immunoSEQ multiplex PCR reads, TCRdb lists one record per CDR3 protein. The sample consists of about 300,000 distinct CDR3 sequences, 85% of them appearing once. The TCR comes from a human donor with multiple sclerosis. Source material: CD8+ T cells from PBMCs.

The CDR3 DNA reads TGCAGCGTTGTGGGACAGGTAACTTACGAGCAGTACTTC. Translation: CSVVGQVTYEQYF. The chain recombines TRBV29-1 with TRBJ2-7, with 8 positions matching TRBD1. The CDR3 loop spans 13 amino acids. V shed 4 bases, J shed 4 bases, and the junction held 6 bases outside the gene matches. Germline lookup yields CDR1 SQVTM and CDR2 ANQGSEA.